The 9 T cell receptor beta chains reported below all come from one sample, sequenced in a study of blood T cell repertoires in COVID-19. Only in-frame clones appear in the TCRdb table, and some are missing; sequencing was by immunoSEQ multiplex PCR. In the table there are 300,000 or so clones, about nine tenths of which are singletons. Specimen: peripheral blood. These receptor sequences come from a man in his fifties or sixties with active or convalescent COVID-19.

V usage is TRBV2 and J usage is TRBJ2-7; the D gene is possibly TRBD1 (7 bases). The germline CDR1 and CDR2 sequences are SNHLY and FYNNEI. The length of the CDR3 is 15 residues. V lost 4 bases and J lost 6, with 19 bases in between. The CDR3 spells CASSAEGQGGAEQYF. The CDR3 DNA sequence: TGTGCCAGCAGTGCAGAAGGGCAGGGGGGCGCCGAGCAGTACTTC.

CDR3 loop: CASGDRPYEQYF. The CDR3 bases are TGTGCCAGCGGGGACAGACCCTACGAGCAGTACTTC. V usage is TRBV28 and J usage is TRBJ2-7; 7 nucleotides match TRBD1. Germline V gene lookup returns CDR1 MDHEN and CDR2 SYDVKM. J was trimmed by 2 bases and V by 8 bases; bases with no gene match: 3. The CDR3 length is 12 residues.

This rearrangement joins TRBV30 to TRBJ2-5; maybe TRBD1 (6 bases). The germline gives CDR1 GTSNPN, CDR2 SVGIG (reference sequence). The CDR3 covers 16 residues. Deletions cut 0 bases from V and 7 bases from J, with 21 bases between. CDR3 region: CAWSVTPDSSVGTQYF. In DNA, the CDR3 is TGTGCCTGGAGTGTAACCCCGGACAGCTCGGTTGGGACCCAGTACTTC.

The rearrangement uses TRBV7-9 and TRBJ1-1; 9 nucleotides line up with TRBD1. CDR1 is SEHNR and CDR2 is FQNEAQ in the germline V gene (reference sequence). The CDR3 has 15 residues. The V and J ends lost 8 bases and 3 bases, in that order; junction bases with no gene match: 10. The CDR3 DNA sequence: TGTGCCAGCCGGAAACAGGGGGCTCGGGACACTGAAGCTTTCTTT. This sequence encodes CASRKQGARDTEAFF.

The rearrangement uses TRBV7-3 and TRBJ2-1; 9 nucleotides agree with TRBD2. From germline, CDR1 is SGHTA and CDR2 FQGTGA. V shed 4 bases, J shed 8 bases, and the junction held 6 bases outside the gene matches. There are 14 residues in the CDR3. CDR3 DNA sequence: TGTGCCAGCAGCTCAACGCGGGGGGGCCATGAGCAGTTCTTC. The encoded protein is CASSSTRGGHEQFF.

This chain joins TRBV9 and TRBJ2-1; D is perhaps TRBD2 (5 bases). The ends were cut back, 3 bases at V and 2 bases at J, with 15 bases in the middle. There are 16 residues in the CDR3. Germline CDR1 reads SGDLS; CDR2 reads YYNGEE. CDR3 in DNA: TGTGCCAGCAGCGCCCAAGTCGGGAAAACCTACAATGAGCAGTTCTTC. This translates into CASSAQVGKTYNEQFF.

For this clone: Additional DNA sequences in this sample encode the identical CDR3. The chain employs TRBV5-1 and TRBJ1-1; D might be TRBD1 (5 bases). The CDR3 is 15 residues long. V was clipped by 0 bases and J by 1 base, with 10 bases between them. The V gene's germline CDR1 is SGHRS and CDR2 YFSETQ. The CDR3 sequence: CASSLVPGGNTEAFF. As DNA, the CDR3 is TGCGCCAGCAGCTTGGTACCGGGGGGGAACACTGAAGCTTTCTTT.

CDR3 DNA: TGTGCCAGCAGCCAGGGACAGCTGTATGGCTACACCTTC. Protein: CASSQGQLYGYTF. The chain has TRBV14 and TRBJ1-2; TRBD1 aligns across 7 bases. The CDR3 is made up of 13 amino acids. Losses at the gene ends were 3 bases for V and 5 bases for J; bases not matched to a gene: 3. Germline CDR1 reads SGHDN; CDR2 reads FVKESK. Drawing the rest from reference TRBV14 and TRBJ1-2, the complete variable domain is EAGVTQFPSHSVIEKGQTVTLRCDPISGHDNLYWYRRVMGKEIKFLLHFVKESKQDESGMPNNRFLAERTGGTYSTLKVQPAELEDSGVYFCASSQGQLYGYTFGSGTRLTVV.

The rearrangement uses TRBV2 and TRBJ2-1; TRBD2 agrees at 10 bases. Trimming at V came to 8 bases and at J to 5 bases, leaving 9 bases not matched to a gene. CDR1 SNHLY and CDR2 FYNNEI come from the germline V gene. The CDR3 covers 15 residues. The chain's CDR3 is CASGGSGRGNNEQFF. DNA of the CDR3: TGTGCCAGCGGGGGAAGCGGGAGGGGAAACAATGAGCAGTTCTTC.